The T cell receptor beta chain under discussion was sequenced for a study of cytomegalovirus exposure and HLA in healthy donors (dated by TCRdb to 2016 to 2017). Regarding the complete study: A later analysis indicated that the 95 to 150 validation repertoires were generated on the platform also employed for the roughly 720 repertoires of the first cohort. The study combined high-throughput TCR immunosequencing, statistical association of individual TCRs with disease status, and machine learning to predict cytomegalovirus infection status. A separate validation cohort of about 110 different subjects was used in addition to the roughly 640-subject first cohort. The study aimed to test whether signatures of past pathogen exposure could be identified by cataloging public T cell receptors. Points the paper makes about the study in general: A later analysis had no HLA typing for the validation cohort, so co-occurrence there was scored across all 110 or so repertoires. The classifier was reported to diagnose cytomegalovirus status with high specificity and sensitivity in both the original and validation cohorts. In a later analysis, TCRs clustered in the first cohort were found to also tend to co-occur in the roughly 130 validation repertoires, with 85% to 95% of cluster scores above 0. The study listed approximately 150 TCR beta chains as associated with cytomegalovirus. Most TCR sequences were seen in very few donors, while some public TCRs were found in many individuals. A few of the identified cytomegalovirus-associated TCR beta chains were confirmed in vitro to be specific for cytomegalovirus antigens. According to the authors, the approach could potentially be generalized to other disease states and immunological phenotypes.

Worth noting for this clone: Its antigen is not yet known. No quality values exist for individual bases; no much larger clone is one base distant.

The donors were included in the validation cohort of some 120 subjects, a group kept apart from the approximately 670-subject first cohort. The library was produced with the immunoSEQ multiplex PCR assay. As for how the authors treated the data: A statistical classification framework was built to diagnose cytomegalovirus status from the catalog of TCR beta chain sequences. TCRdb re-hosts the immuneACCESS table, in-frame sequences only. Its copies lack some clones; in the studies checked, an unresolved V gene accounts for under half of them, and the cause for the rest is not known. V and J calls and clone size are given by that table; D and trimming were obtained from the DNA. Within this sample are tens of thousands of clones, with around 94% of them counted one time only. Of the sample, 1.5% to 2% falls within the top ten clones. V is clipped by 0 bases and J by 4 bases, and the sequence between their germline boundaries is 12 bases long. The CDR3 covers 14 residues, taking in both the cysteine and the phenylalanine. Solely the CDR3 DNA is kept, with 42 bases framed from the first base. In the germline V gene (reference sequence), CDR1 corresponds to GTSNPN and CDR2 to SVGIG.

The rearrangement joined TRBV30 to TRBJ1-2, with no confident D gene call. Sequenced: PBMCs. The TCR was taken from a woman aged 18-29 years in good health and CMV-seropositive. The CDR3 region: CAWSVGVGVYGYTF. The DNA is TGTGCCTGGAGTGTAGGAGTGGGTGTCTATGGCTACACCTTC.